This T cell receptor beta chain originates from a study of T cell changes during pregnancy in multiple sclerosis. Trimming took 1 base from V and 4 from J, leaving 10 bases between them. This CDR3 comprises 14 residues. CDR1 and CDR2 (germline): ENHRY, SYGVKD. Clones were sequenced by immunoSEQ multiplex PCR, and TCRdb holds only the in-frame ones, with some missing. The sample lists roughly 40,000 clones; 90% were seen once. This chain links TRBV10-3 with TRBJ1-1, with a possible D match to TRBD1 (5 bases). Sequences were derived from CD4+ T cells from peripheral blood mononuclear cells, sampled in the first trimester of pregnancy. This TCR derives from a female donor in good health, enrolled as a control in a pregnancy study. CDR3 nucleotides: TGTGCCATCAGTGAGTTAGGGGCGCTCACTGAAGCTTTCTTT. This translates into CAISELGALTEAFF.